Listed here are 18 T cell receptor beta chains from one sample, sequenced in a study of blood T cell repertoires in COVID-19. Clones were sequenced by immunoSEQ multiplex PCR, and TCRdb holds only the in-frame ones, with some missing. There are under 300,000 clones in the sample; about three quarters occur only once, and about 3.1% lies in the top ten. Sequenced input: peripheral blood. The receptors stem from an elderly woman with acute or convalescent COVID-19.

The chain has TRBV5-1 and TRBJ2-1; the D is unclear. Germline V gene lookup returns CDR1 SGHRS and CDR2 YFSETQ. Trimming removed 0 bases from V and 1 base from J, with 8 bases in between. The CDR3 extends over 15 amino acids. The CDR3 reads CASSLGLASYNEQFF. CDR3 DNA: TGCGCCAGCAGCTTGGGGTTAGCTTCCTACAATGAGCAGTTCTTC.

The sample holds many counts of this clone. The CDR3, as DNA: TGTGCCAGCAGCCGCCTAAGCGGTAATGGCGGGGAGCTGTTTTTT. As protein: CASSRLSGNGGELFF. The rearrangement uses TRBV14 and TRBJ2-2; D possibly corresponds to TRBD2 (5 bases). Germline V gene data show CDR1 as SGHDN and CDR2 as FVKESK. CDR3 length: 15 residues. Trimming took off 4 bases at V and 7 bases at J, with 16 bases between the two ends.

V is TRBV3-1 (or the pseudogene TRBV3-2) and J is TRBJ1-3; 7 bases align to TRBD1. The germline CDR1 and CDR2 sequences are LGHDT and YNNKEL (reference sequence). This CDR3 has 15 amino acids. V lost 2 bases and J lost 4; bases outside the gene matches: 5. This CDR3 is CASSQNQGVGNTIYF. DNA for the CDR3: TGTGCCAGCAGCCAAAATCAGGGGGTAGGAAACACCATATATTTT.

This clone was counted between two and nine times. CDR3 nucleotide sequence: TGCGCCAGCAGCTTGGAGGGGACAGGGGGATTCCAAGAGACCCAGTACTTC. Its protein is CASSLEGTGGFQETQYF. V and J are TRBV5-1 and TRBJ2-5, with TRBD1 matching 11 bases. Per the germline V gene, CDR1 is SGHRS and CDR2 is YFSETQ. The CDR3 loop spans 17 amino acids. J lost 1 base, V lost 0 bases, and 5 bases had no gene match. Full variable domain (rest looked up from reference TRBV5-1 and TRBJ2-5): KAGVTQTPRYLIKTRGQQVTLSCSPISGHRSVSWYQQTPGQGLQFLFEYFSETQRNKGNFPGRFSGRQFSNSRSEMNVSTLELGDSALYLCASSLEGTGGFQETQYFGPGTRLLVL.

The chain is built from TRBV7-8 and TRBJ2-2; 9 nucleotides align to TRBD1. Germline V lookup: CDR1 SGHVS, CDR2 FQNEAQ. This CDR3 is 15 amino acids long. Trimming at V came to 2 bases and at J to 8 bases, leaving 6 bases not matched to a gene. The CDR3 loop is CASSLPGQGLGELFF. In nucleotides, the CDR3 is TGTGCCAGCAGCTTACCGGGACAGGGACTTGGGGAGCTGTTTTTT.

In nucleotides, the CDR3 is TGTGCCAGCTCCGGGACAGGGCCCAATCAGCCCCAGCATTTT. This codes for CASSGTGPNQPQHF. The genes are TRBV18 and TRBJ1-5; TRBD1 aligns across 9 bases. The CDR3 contains 14 residues. Unmatched junction bases numbered 3, after V lost 6 bases and J lost 3 bases. Germline V gene data show CDR1 as KGHSH and CDR2 as LQKENI.

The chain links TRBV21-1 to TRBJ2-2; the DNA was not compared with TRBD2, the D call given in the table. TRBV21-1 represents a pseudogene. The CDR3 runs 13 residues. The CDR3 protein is CASQRREHGELFF. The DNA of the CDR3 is TGTGCCTCACAGAGGAGGGAGCACGGGGAGCTGTTTTTT.

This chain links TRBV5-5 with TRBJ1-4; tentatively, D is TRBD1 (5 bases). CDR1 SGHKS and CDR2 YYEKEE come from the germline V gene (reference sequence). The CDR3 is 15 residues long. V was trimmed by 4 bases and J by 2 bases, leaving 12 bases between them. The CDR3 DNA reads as TGTGCCAGCAGCCCAAGGGGCATCACTAATGAAAAACTGTTTTTT. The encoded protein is CASSPRGITNEKLFF.

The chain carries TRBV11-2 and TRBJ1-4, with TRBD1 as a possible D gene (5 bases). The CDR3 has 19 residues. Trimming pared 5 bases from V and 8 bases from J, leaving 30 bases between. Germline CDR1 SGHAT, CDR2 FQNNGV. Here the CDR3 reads CASSPRVGDSGGRREKLFF. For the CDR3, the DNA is TGTGCCAGCAGCCCCCGCGTTGGGGACTCGGGAGGGCGCAGGGAAAAACTGTTTTTT.

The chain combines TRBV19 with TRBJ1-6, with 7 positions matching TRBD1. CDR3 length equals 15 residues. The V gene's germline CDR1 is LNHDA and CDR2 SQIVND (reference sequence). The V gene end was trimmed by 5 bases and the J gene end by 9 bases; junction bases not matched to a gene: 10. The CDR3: CASSYQTGTGSPLHF. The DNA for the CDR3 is TGTGCCAGTAGTTACCAGACAGGGACGGGTTCACCCCTCCACTTT.

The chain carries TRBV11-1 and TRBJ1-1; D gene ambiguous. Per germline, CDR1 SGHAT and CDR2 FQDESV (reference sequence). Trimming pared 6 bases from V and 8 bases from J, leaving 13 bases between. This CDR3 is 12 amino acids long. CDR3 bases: TGTGCCAGCAGTATTTATATGGGCGAAGCTTTCTTT. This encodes CASSIYMGEAFF.

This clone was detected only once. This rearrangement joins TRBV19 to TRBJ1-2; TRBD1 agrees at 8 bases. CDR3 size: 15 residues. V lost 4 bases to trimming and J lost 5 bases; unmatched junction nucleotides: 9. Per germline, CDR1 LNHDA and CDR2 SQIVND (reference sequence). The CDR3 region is CASSRRGTGDYGYTF. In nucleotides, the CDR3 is TGTGCCAGTAGTAGGCGAGGGACAGGCGATTATGGCTACACCTTC.

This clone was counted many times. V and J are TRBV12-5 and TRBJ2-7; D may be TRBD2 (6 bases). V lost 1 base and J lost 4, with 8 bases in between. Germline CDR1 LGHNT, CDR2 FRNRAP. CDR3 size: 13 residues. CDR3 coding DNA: TGTGCTAGTGGTTTGGCCCTAGCGTACGAGCAGTACTTC. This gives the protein CASGLALAYEQYF.

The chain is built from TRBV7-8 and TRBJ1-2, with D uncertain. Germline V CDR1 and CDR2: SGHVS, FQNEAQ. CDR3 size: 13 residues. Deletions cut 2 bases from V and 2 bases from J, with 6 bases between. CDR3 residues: CASSLQWNYGYTF. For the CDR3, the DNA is TGTGCCAGCAGCTTACAGTGGAACTATGGCTACACCTTC.

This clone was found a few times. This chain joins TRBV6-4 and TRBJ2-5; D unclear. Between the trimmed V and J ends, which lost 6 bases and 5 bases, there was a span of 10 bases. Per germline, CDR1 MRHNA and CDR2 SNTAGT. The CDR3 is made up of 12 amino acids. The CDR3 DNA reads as TGTGCCAGCAGACAGACATGTGAGACCCAGTACTTC. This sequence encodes CASRQTCETQYF.

The CDR3 coding sequence is TGTGCCAGCAGCTTGGTCTTGACAGGGACTTCCACAGATACGCAGTATTTT. It is translated as CASSLVLTGTSTDTQYF. The chain links TRBV5-4 to TRBJ2-3; TRBD1 might be the D (7 bases). Germline V gene data show CDR1 as SGHNT and CDR2 as YYREEE (reference sequence). CDR3 length equals 17 residues. Trimming pared 0 bases from V and 2 bases from J, leaving 16 bases between.

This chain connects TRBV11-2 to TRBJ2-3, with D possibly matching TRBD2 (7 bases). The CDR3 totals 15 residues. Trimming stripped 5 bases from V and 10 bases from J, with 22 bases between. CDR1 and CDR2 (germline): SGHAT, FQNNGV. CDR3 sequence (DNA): TGTGCCAGCAGCGGCCCTGGGGGGGCGCGTCCCCCGCAGTATTTT. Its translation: CASSGPGGARPPQYF.

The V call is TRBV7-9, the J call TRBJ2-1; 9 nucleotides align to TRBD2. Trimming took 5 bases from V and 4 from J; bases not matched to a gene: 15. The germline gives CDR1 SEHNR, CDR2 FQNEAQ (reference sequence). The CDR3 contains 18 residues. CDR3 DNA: TGTGCCAGCAGCCTGCGGTCGATAGCGGGAGCTACTTACAATGAGCAGTTCTTC. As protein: CASSLRSIAGATYNEQFF. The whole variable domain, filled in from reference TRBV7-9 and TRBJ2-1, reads DTGVSQNPRHKITKRGQNVTFRCDPISEHNRLYWYRQTLGQGPEFLTYFQNEAQLEKSRLLSDRFSAERPKGSFSTLEIQRTEQGDSAMYLCASSLRSIAGATYNEQFFGPGTRLTVL.